This TCR beta chain appears in the sequencing data of a study of blood T cells in healthy people across ages. Study background: The capture of about one barcoded beta molecule per two T cells was achieved by template switching.

Germline V gene lookup returns CDR1 SGHTA and CDR2 FQGNSA. Between the trimmed V and J ends, which lost 1 base and 4 bases, there was a span of 9 bases. The CDR3 length is 14 residues. Next came a second PCR, run for roughly 6 to 11 cycles, which used a sample-barcoded 5' primer along with a J-beta primer mix. Every cDNA molecule bore a tag from a template-switch adaptor containing 12 random nucleotides. TCRdb reprocessed the 5' RACE reads with MiXCR, giving one entry per CDR3 protein. The table records 1 million to 1.2 million distinct CDR3 sequences, more than 30% of them present only once. Study-level results: Naive T cell percentage showed a strong correlation with the diversity of TCR beta.

On this clonotype itself: Its antigen is unidentified.

This chain joins TRBV7-2 and TRBJ2-3; D is uncertain. The sample taken for sequencing was blood. The sequence came from a man between 18 and 35 years old in good health. The CDR3 coding sequence is TGTGCCAGCAGCTTAGAGGTCTACTCAGATACGCAGTATTTT. This sequence encodes CASSLEVYSDTQYF. The variable domain in full, completed from reference TRBV7-2 and TRBJ2-3, reads GAGVSQSPSNKVTEKGKDVELRCDPISGHTALYWYRQSLGQGLEFLIYFQGNSAPDKSGLPSDRFSAERTGGSVSTLTIQRTQQEDSAVYLCASSLEVYSDTQYFGPGTRLTVL.